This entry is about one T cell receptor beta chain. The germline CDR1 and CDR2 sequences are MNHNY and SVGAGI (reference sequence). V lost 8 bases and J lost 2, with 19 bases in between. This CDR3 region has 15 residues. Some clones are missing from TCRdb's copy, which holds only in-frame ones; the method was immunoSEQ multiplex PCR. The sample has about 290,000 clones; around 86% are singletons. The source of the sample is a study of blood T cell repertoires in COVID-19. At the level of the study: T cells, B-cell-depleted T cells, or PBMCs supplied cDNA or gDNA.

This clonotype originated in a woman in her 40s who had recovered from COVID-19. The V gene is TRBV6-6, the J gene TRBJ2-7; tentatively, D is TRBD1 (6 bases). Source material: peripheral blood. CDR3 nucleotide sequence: TGTGCCAGCGGCCCTAATGAGGACAGCACCTACGAGCAGTACTTC. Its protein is CASGPNEDSTYEQYF.